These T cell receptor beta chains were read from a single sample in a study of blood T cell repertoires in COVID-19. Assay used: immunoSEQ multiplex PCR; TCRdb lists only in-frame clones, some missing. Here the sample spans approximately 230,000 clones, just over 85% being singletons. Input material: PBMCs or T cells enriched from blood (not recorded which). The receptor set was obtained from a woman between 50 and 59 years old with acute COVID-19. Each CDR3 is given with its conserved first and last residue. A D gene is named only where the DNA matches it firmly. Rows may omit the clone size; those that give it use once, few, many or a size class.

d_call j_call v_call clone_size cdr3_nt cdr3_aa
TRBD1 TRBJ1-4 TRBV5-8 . TGTGCCAGCAGCTTGGGACAGGGGGCGATCGAAAAACTGTTTTTT CASSLGQGAIEKLFF
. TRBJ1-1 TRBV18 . TGTGCCAGCTCACCTTTAATTAACACTGAAGCTTTCTTT CASSPLINTEAFF
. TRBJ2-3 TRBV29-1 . TGCAGCGTTGATAGTCTAGATACGCAGTATTTT CSVDSLDTQYF
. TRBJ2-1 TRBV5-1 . TGCGCCAGCAGCTTGGAACCAGCGGGTGGGAATGAGCAGTTCTTC CASSLEPAGGNEQFF
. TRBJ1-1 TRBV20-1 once TGCAGTGCTAGTAGGGGTTCGAACACTGAAGCTTTCTTT CSASRGSNTEAFF
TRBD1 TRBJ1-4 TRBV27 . TGTGCCAGCAGTTTATGGTCAGGGGGTGGTGAAAAACTGTTTTTT CASSLWSGGGEKLFF
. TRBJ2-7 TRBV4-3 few TGCGCCAGCAGCCAAGGGGTTGTGTGGAGAAGCGGACCAAGGTACGAGCAGTACTTC CASSQGVVWRSGPRYEQYF
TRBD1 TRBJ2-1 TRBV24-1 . TGTGCCACCAGTGGTCGGACAGGGAGGAATGAGCAGTTCTTC CATSGRTGRNEQFF
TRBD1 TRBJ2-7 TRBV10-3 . TGTGCCATCAGTGAGAAAGGGGGCGGCTACGAGCAGTACTTC CAISEKGGGYEQYF
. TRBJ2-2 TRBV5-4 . TGTGCCAGCAGCCCGAGGTCCCCCGGGGAGCTGTTTTTT CASSPRSPGELFF
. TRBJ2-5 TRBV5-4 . TGTGCCAGCAGCTTAGGTGATAGGGGATCGCGGGAGACCCAGTACTTC CASSLGDRGSRETQYF
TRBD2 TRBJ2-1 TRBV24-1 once TGTGCCACCAGTGATTCGCGACTAGCGGGAGGGTCCTACAATGAGCAGTTCTTC CATSDSRLAGGSYNEQFF
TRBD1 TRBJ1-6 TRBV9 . TGTGCCAGCAGCCCACCTGGGGGGACAGGGTTTCGGTCACCCCTCCACTTT CASSPPGGTGFRSPLHF
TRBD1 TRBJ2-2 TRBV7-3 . TGTGCCAGCAGCAAAGGCGACAGGGCGGCCGGGGAGCTGTTTTTT CASSKGDRAAGELFF
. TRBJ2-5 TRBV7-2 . TGTGCCAGCAGCGCAGGGATCCAAGAGACCCAGTACTTC CASSAGIQETQYF
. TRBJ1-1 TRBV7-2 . TGTGCCAGCAGCTTCGGACAGAGTACTGTAGGCACTGAAGCTTTCTTT CASSFGQSTVGTEAFF
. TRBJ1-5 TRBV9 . TGTGCCAGCAGCGTAGATGGGGCTGGCAATCAGCCCCAGCATTTT CASSVDGAGNQPQHF
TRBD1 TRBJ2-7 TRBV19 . TGTGCCAGTACCCTAGGACAGGGGGCTTCCTACGAGCAGTACTTC CASTLGQGASYEQYF
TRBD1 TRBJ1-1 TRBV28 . TGTGCCAGCAGTTTAAGGGGGCTGGCTGAAGCTTTCTTT CASSLRGLAEAFF
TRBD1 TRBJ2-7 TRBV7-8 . TGTGCCAGCAGCTTAGTGGGACAGCTGGCGAGCTCCTACGAGCAGTACTTC CASSLVGQLASSYEQYF
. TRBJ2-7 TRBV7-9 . TGTGCCAGCAGCTTAGGTAGCTACGAGCAGTACTTC CASSLGSYEQYF